This T cell receptor (beta chain) appears in the sequencing data of a study of shared clonotypes between healthy human individuals. About the study: Serving as donors were a couple of women and a few men, whose ages spanned 18 to 49. Study outcomes and limitations: Limited genetic and exposure-history diversity came from having few donors. Naive CD4 clonotype sharing across a few donors was 4% to 5.5%.

Healthy HIV-negative adults without recent acute infections or vaccinations served as donors. Profiling relied on immunoSEQ multiplex PCR, and the TCRdb table lists in-frame clones only, not all of them. The sample holds 2 million to 2.5 million clones, 90% to 97% seen once. From germline, CDR1 is SQVTM and CDR2 ANQGSEA. The CDR3 has 11 amino acids. The V end was cut by 5 bases, the J end by 5 bases, with 6 bases between. Points on this clone: No antigen is known for it.

This sequence was found in a man aged 18 to 30 in good health. The sequenced material came from naive CD4+ T cells sorted from blood. Subset of the sample: CD45RA+ positively selected. The genes are TRBV29-1 and TRBJ2-2; D unclear. The CDR3: CSVLGTGELFF. Here the CDR3 DNA reads TGCAGCGTTCTCGGGACCGGGGAGCTGTTTTTT.